The rows below give T cell receptor beta chains drawn from one sample of a study of early T cells in non-severe SARS-CoV-2 infection. A single record per CDR3 protein comes from TCRdb applying MiXCR to the 5' RACE reads. The sample yields 97,000 or so distinct CDR3 sequences, roughly 14% seen once. Sequences were obtained from whole blood. These TCRs come from an adult who was a healthcare worker with PCR-confirmed SARS-CoV-2 infection or an uninfected control (not recorded which). Both conserved end residues are part of each CDR3. The D gene is left open where the match is weak. Clone size appears in some rows only: once, few, many, or a class for an expanded clone.

clone_size	d_call	v_call	j_call	cdr3_nt	cdr3_aa
NA	NA	TRBV10-3	TRBJ2-1	TGTGCCAGCGGCTTGAGCGCCCCATACAATGAGCAGTTCTTC	CASGLSAPYNEQFF
many	NA	TRBV6-2/TRBV6-3	TRBJ1-5	TGTGCCAGCAGCAAAACAGGAAGTCAGCCCCAGCATTTT	CASSKTGSQPQHF
NA	NA	TRBV29-1	TRBJ2-7	TGCAGCGTTGAAGGGACCGACGTCAGCTCCTACGAGCAGTACTTC	CSVEGTDVSSYEQYF
many	TRBD2	TRBV7-9	TRBJ2-1	TGTGCCAGCAGCTCCGGGACTAGGGTCTATGAGCAGTTCTTC	CASSSGTRVYEQFF
NA	TRBD2	TRBV2	TRBJ2-7	TGTGCCAGCAAACCCGCCAGCGGGAGCCTCTACGAGCAGTACTTC	CASKPASGSLYEQYF
NA	NA	TRBV28	TRBJ2-1	TGTGCCAGCAGTTCCGGGACGGCCAATGAGCAGTTCTTC	CASSSGTANEQFF
few	NA	TRBV10-3	TRBJ2-2	TGTGCCATACTGGACGGTGGGGAGCTGTTTTTT	CAILDGGELFF
many	TRBD2	TRBV28	TRBJ2-7	TGTGCCAGCAGTTTAGAGCAAGCTTGGTTGACTAGCCCTAAGGGGTACTACGAGCAGTACTTC	CASSLEQAWLTSPKGYYEQYF
few	TRBD2	TRBV28	TRBJ2-5	TGTGCCAGCACCTCACTTGGAAGTCCTAGCGGCCAAGAGACCCAGTACTTC	CASTSLGSPSGQETQYF
many	NA	TRBV15	TRBJ1-1	TGTGCCACCAGCAGAGATATGGGTTCTACTGAAGCTTTCTTT	CATSRDMGSTEAFF
many	TRBD1	TRBV11-2	TRBJ2-7	TGTGCCAGCAGCCGGGACAGGCTCATCTCCTACGAGCAGTACTTC	CASSRDRLISYEQYF
few	TRBD2	TRBV19	TRBJ2-7	TGTGCCAGTAGTCTTCAAAGCGGGATTTACGAGCAGTACTTC	CASSLQSGIYEQYF
NA	NA	TRBV27	TRBJ1-5	TGTGCCAGCAGTCCCGATGGGTCAATCAGCCCCCAGCATTTT	CASSPDGSISPQHF
NA	NA	TRBV4-1	TRBJ2-1	TGCGCCAGCAGCCGGGCAGGGGATGAGCAGTTCTTC	CASSRAGDEQFF
few	NA	TRBV12-3/TRBV12-4	TRBJ2-3	TGTGCCAGCAGCCCGGCGGTGGGGGGCAGCGATACGCAGTATTTT	CASSPAVGGSDTQYF
NA	NA	TRBV19	TRBJ2-7	TGTGCCAGTAAGCTCACAGGGGGGGCCTACGAGCAGTACTTC	CASKLTGGAYEQYF
NA	NA	TRBV18	TRBJ2-1	TGTGCCAGCTCACCACCGTACAGGAACTACAATGAGCAGTTCTTC	CASSPPYRNYNEQFF
many	TRBD2	TRBV5-1	TRBJ2-5	TGCGCCAGCAGCTTGTTAGCGGGAGACGGGGAGACCCAGTACTTC	CASSLLAGDGETQYF
NA	NA	TRBV3-2	TRBJ2-7	TGTGCCAGCAGCCAAGTTGTATACTTC	CASSQVVYF
many	NA	TRBV27	TRBJ1-5	TGTGCCAGCAGTCACAGGGCGGCGGGACAGCCCCAGCATTTT	CASSHRAAGQPQHF
many	NA	TRBV6-2/TRBV6-3	TRBJ1-2	TGTGCCAGCATCGCTCGCCCCGGGGGCTTAGATGGCTACACCTTC	CASIARPGGLDGYTF
NA	NA	TRBV28	TRBJ1-5	TGTGCCAGCAGTCACCCACAGCATTTT	CASSHPQHF
few	TRBD1	TRBV28	TRBJ2-7	TGTGCCAGCAGTACCGGGACAGGGGCCTACGAGCAGTACTTC	CASSTGTGAYEQYF
NA	NA	TRBV9	TRBJ1-3	TGTGCCAGCAGCGTTTCTGGAAACACCATATATTTT	CASSVSGNTIYF
few	NA	TRBV5-5	TRBJ2-3	TGTGCCAGCAGGGTTCGCATCACAGATACGCAGTATTTT	CASRVRITDTQYF
few	TRBD1	TRBV20-1	TRBJ2-7	TGCAGTGCTGGTCGGACAGGTCCGTCCTACGAGCAGTACTTC	CSAGRTGPSYEQYF
NA	TRBD1	TRBV7-9	TRBJ1-4	TGTGCCAGCAACGACAGGGAGGTAGATGAAAAACTGTTTTTT	CASNDREVDEKLFF
NA	NA	TRBV7-9	TRBJ2-1	TGTGCCAGCACCTCCTCCCCAGCCAATGAGCAGTTCTTC	CASTSSPANEQFF
few	NA	TRBV21-1	TRBJ1-1	TGTGCCAGCAGCACCTATCCGACAGGGGCCAACACTGAAGCTTTCTTT	CASSTYPTGANTEAFF
NA	TRBD2	TRBV29-1	TRBJ2-3	TGCAGCGCAGGACTAGCAGGGCACACAGATACGCAGTATTTT	CSAGLAGHTDTQYF
few	NA	TRBV5-1	TRBJ2-7	TGCGCCAGCAGCCCGGGCCTGTTCTCCTACGAGCAGTACTTC	CASSPGLFSYEQYF
few	TRBD2	TRBV11-2	TRBJ2-5	TGTGCCAGCAGCTCCCCCCGGACTAGCGGGAGAGGGACCCAGTACTTC	CASSSPRTSGRGTQYF
NA	NA	TRBV5-4	TRBJ2-7	TGTGCCAGCAGCTTGGGGGCAGGGAGCTCCTACGAGCAGTACTTC	CASSLGAGSSYEQYF
NA	TRBD2	TRBV28	TRBJ2-1	TGTGCCAGCAGCCTCCTGGCGGGAGGGCCATGGTTCTTC	CASSLLAGGPWFF
few	NA	TRBV2	TRBJ2-1	TGTGCCAGCACAAACCTCCTCCGGGCTAACAATGAGCAGTTCTTC	CASTNLLRANNEQFF
few	NA	TRBV7-9	TRBJ2-1	TGTGCCAGCAGCCCCCGGACCGGGGAGCAGTTCTTC	CASSPRTGEQFF
few	TRBD1	TRBV5-4	TRBJ1-6	TGTGCCAGCAGCTTCTCTGGCAGGGGGTCTTCACCCCTCCACTTT	CASSFSGRGSSPLHF